Listed here are 32 T cell receptor beta chains from one sample, sequenced in a study of PD-L1 blockade in urothelial cancer (dated by TCRdb to the late 2010s). What the time point label conveys for this sample: peripheral blood 6 weeks after treatment start. Libraries were prepared through the immunoSEQ multiplex PCR assay. TCRdb's version of the immuneACCESS table is confined to in-frame rearrangements and falls short of the full clone set. An unresolved V gene accounts for under half of the shortfall where checked; the remainder is of unknown origin. This sample gives about 40,000 clones in total; more than 75% of them show up just once. Approximately 2.4% of the sample is in the top ten clones. The material was PBMCs, obtained around atezolizumab (anti-PD-L1) treatment. These receptors were taken from a man between 65 and 85 years old with urothelial cancer.

The CDR3 sequence: CASSGGRAPYNEQFF. The CDR3 DNA reads TGTGCCAGCAGTGGCGGGAGGGCCCCCTACAATGAGCAGTTCTTC. V usage is TRBV6-5 and J usage is TRBJ2-1, with 9 bases that match TRBD2. The CDR3 has 15 residues. Germline lookup yields CDR1 MNHEY and CDR2 SVGAGI. V was clipped by 5 bases and J by 2 bases; unmatched bases: 4.

The chain couples TRBV4-2 to TRBJ1-2; tentatively, D is TRBD1 (6 bases). CDR1 and CDR2 (germline): LGHNA, YNFKEQ. The CDR3 spans 15 residues. Deletions cut 0 bases from V and 8 bases from J, with 16 bases between. The CDR3 nucleotides read TGTGCCAGCAGCCAAGACACAGGGAGTTCCAGCGGCTACACCTTC. Translating gives CASSQDTGSSSGYTF.

The rearrangement links TRBV10-3 to TRBJ2-7, with a possible D match to TRBD1 (5 bases). CDR1 and CDR2 (germline): ENHRY, SYGVKD. The CDR3 is 14 amino acids. The V and J ends lost 2 bases and 3 bases respectively, with 11 bases between them. DNA of the CDR3: TGTGCCATCAGTGAGAAGGACACCAGCTACGAGCAGTACTTC. Its translation is CAISEKDTSYEQYF.

The V call is TRBV4-1, the J call TRBJ2-2, with 8 bases that match TRBD2. The CDR3 length is 15 residues. V was clipped by 5 bases and J by 6 bases; unmatched bases: 8. CDR1 and CDR2 from the germline V gene are MGHRA and YSYEKL. The DNA for the CDR3 is TGCGCCAGCAGCTACAGCGGGAGCAAGGCCGGGGAGCTGTTTTTT. Amino acid sequence: CASSYSGSKAGELFF.

The V and J genes are TRBV5-4 and TRBJ2-7; 14 bases align to TRBD2. The J segment lost 3 bases and the V segment lost 4 bases, leaving 6 bases of the junction unmatched. The CDR3 contains 16 residues. Germline CDR1 and CDR2: SGHNT and YYREEE (reference sequence). This CDR3 is CASSPGTSGSYYEQYF. CDR3 bases: TGTGCCAGCAGCCCGGGGACTAGCGGGAGCTACTACGAGCAGTACTTC.

The chain joins TRBV28 to TRBJ2-7; 9 nucleotides agree with TRBD2. The CDR3 covers 12 residues. CDR1 and CDR2 (germline): MDHEN, SYDVKM. The trim removed 7 bases at V and 5 bases at J, leaving 3 bases unmatched. The chain's CDR3 is CASTAGGHEQYF. The CDR3 DNA reads as TGTGCCAGCACCGCGGGGGGGCACGAGCAGTACTTC.

This clone was detected a few times. This rearrangement joins TRBV29-1 to TRBJ2-1, with D possibly TRBD2 on 6 matching bases. CDR1 and CDR2 from the germline V gene are SQVTM and ANQGSEA. The CDR3 length is 17 residues. V was trimmed by 4 bases and J by 4 bases, leaving 23 bases between them. The CDR3, as DNA: TGCAGCGTTGCTCGGACTAAGGACACACCCCCTTACAATGAGCAGTTCTTC. This encodes CSVARTKDTPPYNEQFF.

The rearrangement joins TRBV5-4 to TRBJ2-5; TRBD1 matches 10 bases. Germline V gene sequence: CDR1 SGHNT, CDR2 YYREEE (reference sequence). Losses at the gene ends were 4 bases for V and 2 bases for J; bases not matched to a gene: 8. The CDR3 consists of 16 residues. CDR3 nucleotides: TGTGCCAGCAGCGGGGACAGGGGATACGGGCAAGAGACCCAGTACTTC. Its translation is CASSGDRGYGQETQYF.

This chain uses TRBV4-1 with TRBJ2-7, with D tentatively TRBD2 (6 bases). CDR1 MGHRA and CDR2 YSYEKL come from the germline V gene. The CDR3 covers 17 residues. The ends were cut back, 4 bases at V and 2 bases at J, with 21 bases in the middle. The CDR3 sequence is CASSLGVRGSGAYEQYF. The DNA for the CDR3 is TGCGCCAGCAGCCTCGGAGTAAGGGGTAGCGGAGCCTACGAGCAGTACTTC.

This clone turned up a few times. The V call is TRBV2, the J call TRBJ1-5; 8 nucleotides match TRBD1. Germline V gene data show CDR1 as SNHLY and CDR2 as FYNNEI. This CDR3 has 15 amino acids. Trimming removed 7 bases from V and 1 base from J; junction bases left unmatched: 6. The CDR3 loop is CASKSQGASNQPQHF. The CDR3 nucleotides are TGTGCCAGCAAGTCGCAGGGGGCGAGCAATCAGCCCCAGCATTTT.

The V call is TRBV18, the J call TRBJ1-3, with a possible D match to TRBD1 (5 bases). V was cut by 2 bases and J by 3 bases, with 8 bases left in between. This CDR3 spans 14 amino acids. Germline CDR1 and CDR2: KGHSH and LQKENI. In DNA form, the CDR3 reads TGTGCCAGCTCACCAGGAGGGGTTGGAAACACCATATATTTT. Residues: CASSPGGVGNTIYF.

The rearrangement uses TRBV2 and TRBJ2-3, with D maybe TRBD2 (6 bases). The CDR3 is 14 residues long. Germline V gene data show CDR1 as SNHLY and CDR2 as FYNNEI. Deletions cut 10 bases from V and 0 bases from J, with 14 bases between. For the CDR3, the DNA is TGTGCCACCCTACTAGCTGCTAGCACAGATACGCAGTATTTT. Its translation is CATLLAASTDTQYF.

The chain employs TRBV27 and TRBJ2-2, with TRBD2 matching over 10 bases. Germline lookup yields CDR1 MNHEY and CDR2 SMNVEV (reference sequence). The CDR3 loop spans 15 amino acids. The V and J ends lost 1 base and 5 bases, in that order; junction bases with no gene match: 1. This CDR3 is CASSLYSGRTGELFF. The CDR3 bases are TGTGCCAGCAGTTTATATAGCGGGAGGACCGGGGAGCTGTTTTTT.

The CDR3 nucleotides are TGTGCCAGCAGTGAAGCGGGGGGACAGTATGATGGCTACACCTTC. This translates into CASSEAGGQYDGYTF. V gene TRBV6-1 combines with J gene TRBJ1-2; 7 nucleotides line up with TRBD1. Looked up from germline, CDR1 is MNHNS and CDR2 is SASEGT. This CDR3 contains 15 residues. J lost 6 bases, V lost 0 bases, and 7 bases had no gene match.

This clone occurred a few times. The CDR3 loop reads CASSEEGWAEAFF. The CDR3, as DNA: TGTGCCAGCAGTGAAGAGGGGTGGGCTGAAGCTTTCTTT. This chain links TRBV2 with TRBJ1-1, with D possibly being TRBD1 (5 bases). The V end lost 1 base, the J end lost 6 bases, and 9 bases lay between the germline ends. The CDR3 sequence is 13 residues long. Germline V gene sequence: CDR1 SNHLY, CDR2 FYNNEI.

The chain employs TRBV30 and TRBJ2-5; maybe TRBD1 (5 bases). V dropped 2 bases and J dropped 4 bases, with 8 bases sitting between them. The germline gives CDR1 GTSNPN, CDR2 SVGIG (reference sequence). CDR3 length: 12 residues. CDR3 sequence: CAWSRGSETQYF. CDR3 sequence (DNA): TGTGCCTGGAGTAGGGGTTCAGAGACCCAGTACTTC.

This chain links TRBV18 with TRBJ1-1; D unclear. The CDR3 sequence is 13 residues long. Between the trimmed V and J ends, which lost 6 bases and 3 bases, there was a span of 11 bases. CDR1 is KGHSH and CDR2 is LQKENI in the germline V gene. Here the CDR3 reads CASSPDGYTEAFF. CDR3 coding DNA: TGTGCCAGCTCGCCTGACGGGTACACTGAAGCTTTCTTT.

The rearrangement uses TRBV7-9 and TRBJ2-2; tentative D call: TRBD1 (6 bases). Looked up from germline, CDR1 is SEHNR and CDR2 is FQNEAQ (reference sequence). V gave up 6 bases and J gave up 0 bases, with 8 bases separating them. The length of the CDR3 is 14 residues. CDR3 coding DNA: TGTGCCAGCAGAGGGACAACGAACACCGGGGAGCTGTTTTTT. As protein: CASRGTTNTGELFF.

The chain carries TRBV7-9 and TRBJ1-2; TRBD1 is a possible D gene (6 bases). The CDR3 covers 11 residues. CDR1 SEHNR and CDR2 FQNEAQ come from the germline V gene (reference sequence). The V and J ends lost 10 bases and 6 bases respectively, with 12 bases between them. In DNA form, the CDR3 reads TGTGCCACCATAGGGGGGGATGGCTACACCTTC. Its translation is CATIGGDGYTF.

The J gene is TRBJ2-7, the V gene TRBV2; a weak D match, TRBD2 (6 bases). Germline assignment: CDR1 SNHLY and CDR2 FYNNEI. The CDR3 length is 17 residues. Trimming pared 9 bases from V and 3 bases from J, leaving 27 bases between. The CDR3 DNA sequence: TGTGCCAGTCAAAAGGACGCGGGAACAGAAATTGGCTACGAGCAGTACTTC. Translation gives CASQKDAGTEIGYEQYF.

The V and J genes are TRBV19 and TRBJ2-5, with a possible D match to TRBD2 (5 bases). The CDR3 has 13 amino acids. The V gene lost 3 bases and the J gene lost 5 bases, with 10 bases spanning the gap. Germline lookup yields CDR1 LNHDA and CDR2 SQIVND (reference sequence). The CDR3 region has the DNA TGTGCCAGTAGTATCAGCGGCGAGGAGACCCAGTACTTC. Its translation: CASSISGEETQYF.

V usage is TRBV28 and J usage is TRBJ2-4; tentative D call: TRBD2 (6 bases). The V and J ends lost 3 bases and 0 bases respectively, with 18 bases between them. In germline, CDR1 is MDHEN, CDR2 SYDVKM. This CDR3 is built from 18 residues. CDR3 region: CASSFAGMWQPAKNIQYF. The CDR3 DNA sequence: TGTGCCAGCAGTTTCGCGGGGATGTGGCAGCCAGCCAAAAACATTCAGTACTTC.

This chain uses TRBV2 with TRBJ2-5, with TRBD2 as a possible D gene (5 bases). This CDR3 contains 13 residues. V lost 6 bases and J lost 5, with 13 bases in between. CDR1 and CDR2 from the germline V gene are SNHLY and FYNNEI. The CDR3 loop is CASRVGDWETQYF. The DNA of the CDR3 is TGTGCCAGCAGAGTCGGGGATTGGGAGACCCAGTACTTC. The full variable domain, completed using reference TRBV2 and TRBJ2-5, is EPEVTQTPSHQVTQMGQEVILRCVPISNHLYFYWYRQILGQKVEFLVSFYNNEISEKSEIFDDQFSVERPDGSNFTLKIRSTKLEDSAMYFCASRVGDWETQYFGPGTRLLVL.

V usage is TRBV5-1 and J usage is TRBJ2-2; 9 nucleotides line up with TRBD2. Germline-derived CDR1 and CDR2 are SGHRS and YFSETQ. The CDR3 has 17 residues. With 0 bases clipped from V and 4 bases from J, the junction kept 7 bases outside the gene matches. The CDR3 DNA follows: TGCGCCAGCAGCTTGGCCCGAGCGGGAGGTTCCACCGGGGAGCTGTTTTTT. Protein sequence: CASSLARAGGSTGELFF.

The chain joins TRBV27 to TRBJ2-1; 8 bases match TRBD2. The CDR3 consists of 19 residues. V was pared by 0 bases and J by 0 bases, with 10 bases of the junction left unmatched. CDR1 is MNHEY, CDR2 SMNVEV, per germline (reference sequence). The CDR3 region has the DNA TGTGCCAGCAGTTTATCGGGTGGACTAGCAGTTTACTCCTACAATGAGCAGTTCTTC. Its protein is CASSLSGGLAVYSYNEQFF.

The J gene is TRBJ2-3, the V gene TRBV27; 13 nucleotides agree with TRBD2. This CDR3 is 18 amino acids long. The trim removed 5 bases at V and 0 bases at J, leaving 8 bases unmatched. Per the germline V gene, CDR1 is MNHEY and CDR2 is SMNVEV (reference sequence). For the CDR3, the DNA is TGTGCCAGCAGTCCTGGACTAGCGGGAGTCTTAAGCACAGATACGCAGTATTTT. Its translation: CASSPGLAGVLSTDTQYF.

This clone was seen only a few times. This rearrangement joins TRBV19 to TRBJ1-1; maybe TRBD1 (5 bases). The CDR3 consists of 15 residues. Germline CDR1 reads LNHDA; CDR2 reads SQIVND (reference sequence). Between the trimmed V and J ends, which lost 7 bases and 0 bases, there was a span of 15 bases. The CDR3 protein is CASTPFRQMNTEAFF. The CDR3 DNA reads as TGTGCCAGTACCCCATTCCGACAGATGAACACTGAAGCTTTCTTT. Based on the CDR3 plus reference TRBV19 and TRBJ1-1, the full variable domain is DGGITQSPKYLFRKEGQNVTLSCEQNLNHDAMYWYRQDPGQGLRLIYYSQIVNDFQKGDIAEGYSVSREKKESFPLTVTSAQKNPTAFYLCASTPFRQMNTEAFFGQGTRLTVV.

This clone was seen only once. The chain couples TRBV11-3 to TRBJ2-3; perhaps TRBD2 as D (6 bases). Trimming shortened V by 1 base and J by 0 bases, and 11 bases separated the two germline ends. The CDR3 length is 16 residues. Germline CDR1 SGHNT, CDR2 YENEEA. The CDR3 region has the DNA TGTGCCAGCAGCTTAGGCGGGGACGCTAGCACAGATACGCAGTATTTT. This sequence encodes CASSLGGDASTDTQYF.

The chain employs TRBV30 and TRBJ1-2; a weak D match, TRBD1 (6 bases). With 2 bases removed from V and 1 base from J, the gap between germline ends came to 8 bases. The CDR3 extends over 13 amino acids. The germline CDR1 and CDR2 sequences are GTSNPN and SVGIG (reference sequence). CDR3 in DNA: TGTGCCTGGAGTTCAGGGGATAACTATGGCTACACCTTC. This sequence encodes CAWSSGDNYGYTF.

The chain recombines TRBV5-5 with TRBJ2-2; 7 bases align to TRBD1. Trimming cost V 0 bases and J 3 bases; bases outside gene matches: 5. This CDR3 is 16 amino acids long. The V gene's germline CDR1 is SGHKS and CDR2 YYEKEE (reference sequence). CDR3 amino acids: CASSLVGGYDTGELFF. The CDR3 nucleotides are TGTGCCAGCAGCTTGGTAGGGGGCTACGACACCGGGGAGCTGTTTTTT.

The gene calls are TRBV9 and TRBJ2-1; 7 bases map to TRBD2. V lost 3 bases to trimming and J lost 8 bases; unmatched junction nucleotides: 8. The germline V gene encodes CDR1 SGDLS and CDR2 YYNGEE. The CDR3 totals 14 residues. The CDR3 is CASSARLGGDEQFF. In nucleotides, the CDR3 is TGTGCCAGCAGCGCCAGATTGGGAGGGGATGAGCAGTTCTTC.

The chain links TRBV6-6 to TRBJ1-5, with 7 nucleotides matching TRBD1. Trimming cost V 2 bases and J 9 bases; bases outside gene matches: 7. The germline CDR1 and CDR2 sequences are MNHNY and SVGAGI (reference sequence). This CDR3 region has 14 residues. The CDR3: CASSYRQGERPQHF. The CDR3 nucleotides are TGTGCCAGCAGTTACAGGCAGGGGGAGCGGCCCCAGCATTTT.